A single sample gave rise to the 21 T cell receptor delta chains below, sequenced in a study of gamma-delta T cells after stem cell transplantation. TCRdb reprocessed the RT-PCR reads using CATT. Among about 3,200 delta-chain clones listed, 1.7% were seen once. Sequencing was carried out using gamma-delta T cells. These receptors all stem from a human donor. It is not recorded whose cells these are; they may come from a transplant donor.

By share, this clone counts as medium-sized. Relative to the germline gene, one junction end is altered; a read error may explain this. The V and J genes are TRDV2 and TRDJ1, with 12 positions matching TRDD3. Germline CDR1 GEAIGNYY, CDR2 EKD. CDR3 length equals 20 residues. The DNA of the CDR3 is TGTGCCTGTGGCACCCTTAGACTGGGGGATACTCACCGTCTAGTCGATAAACTCATCTTT. Encoded protein: CACGTLRLGDTHRLVDKLIF.

Concerning this clone itself: With a far larger clone one base away, a read error is the likely cause. Other DNA sequences of this sample code for an identical CDR3. The chain is built from TRDV2 and TRDJ1; 9 nucleotides match TRDD3. The CDR3 consists of 17 residues. Trimming cost V 0 bases and J 6 bases; bases outside gene matches: 13. Per the germline V gene, CDR1 is GEAIGNYY and CDR2 is EKD. The CDR3 spells CACDTVVLGDNDHKLIF. CDR3 sequence (DNA): TGTGCCTGTGACACCGTTGTACTGGGGGACAATGACCATAAACTCATCTTT.

In this sample, this clone turned up a few times. This probably arose from a read error, given a far larger clone one base away. Other DNA sequences of this sample code for an identical CDR3. The chain recombines TRDV2 with TRDJ1, with TRDD3 matching over 9 bases. The CDR3 contains 20 residues. J was trimmed by 1 base and V by 1 base; bases with no gene match: 18. The germline V gene encodes CDR1 GEAIGNYY and CDR2 EKD. The CDR3 DNA sequence: TGTGCCTGTGACACGGTCTATGGAGGGGATACGCGGGGGGCCACCGATAAACTCATCTTT. Its translation: CACDTVYGGDTRGATDKLIF.

Worth noting for this clone: Translating this DNA gives a protein that differs at residue 13 from the TCRdb one, which belongs to a much larger clone; a read error is likely, and the protein shown is this translation. This chain joins TRDV2 and TRDJ3, with 8 bases that match TRDD3. J lost 0 bases, V lost 0 bases, and 18 bases had no gene match. This CDR3 has 23 amino acids. The germline gives CDR1 GEAIGNYY, CDR2 EKD. In DNA form, the CDR3 reads TGTGCCTGTGACACCGTTGTCCGGGATACGCCGGAAGGAACCTCCTGGGACACCCGACAGATGTTTTTC. Translated: CACDTVVRDTPEGTSWDTRQMFF.

A note on this clone: This likely came from a read error, as a far larger clone is one base away. Other DNA variants within this sample encode the same CDR3. The chain recombines TRDV2 with TRDJ1, with TRDD3 identical over 9 bases. V was clipped by 2 bases and J by 0 bases; unmatched bases: 12. The CDR3 is made up of 18 amino acids. Germline lookup yields CDR1 GEAIGNYY and CDR2 EKD. The CDR3 sequence is CACDSVLGDKGDTDKLIF. CDR3 DNA sequence: TGTGCCTGTGACAGTGTACTGGGGGACAAGGGGGACACCGATAAACTCATCTTT.

There are a few counts of this clone. TCRdb's entry gives the protein of a much larger clone, which mismatches this DNA's translation at residue 5, likely from a read error; the protein reported here is translated from the DNA. V gene TRDV2 combines with J gene TRDJ1, with 7 nucleotides matching TRDD3. Germline V CDR1 and CDR2: GEAIGNYY, EKD. The ends lost 3 bases at V and 0 bases at J; junction bases unmatched: 12. This CDR3 has 17 residues. The CDR3 bases are TGTGCCTGTGACGCCCTAGGGGATAGGGACTACACCGATAAACTCATCTTT. Its translation is CACDALGDRDYTDKLIF.

This clone was observed at least ten times. This sequence is one base from a far larger clone and is likely a read error. The chain is built from TRDV2 and TRDJ1, with D tentatively TRDD2 (5 bases). Germline CDR1 reads GEAIGNYY; CDR2 reads EKD. V shed 0 bases and J shed 1 base, with 11 bases lying between them. This CDR3 spans 15 amino acids. The CDR3 loop reads CACDTIGLRTDKLIF. The CDR3 region has the DNA TGTGCCTGTGACACCATTGGCCTTCGCACCGATAAACTCATCTTT.

This clone was detected a few times. TCRdb shows a much larger clone's protein in place of this DNA's translation, and the two differ at residue 7, likely through a read error; the protein shown is translated from the DNA. This chain links TRDV2 with TRDJ1, with 11 bases identical to TRDD3. The CDR3 consists of 17 residues. Germline V gene lookup returns CDR1 GEAIGNYY and CDR2 EKD. Losses at the gene ends were 4 bases for V and 9 bases for J; bases not matched to a gene: 18. The CDR3 sequence: CACDTVMGDTKNRELIF. CDR3 DNA sequence: TGTGCCTGTGATACCGTAATGGGGGATACGAAGAACAGGGAACTCATCTTT.

This clone turned up a few times. Since a much larger clone is just one base distant, this may be a read error. The chain recombines TRDV2 with TRDJ1, with D possibly being TRDD3 (5 bases). V gave up 0 bases and J gave up 0 bases, with 22 bases separating them. CDR1 and CDR2 (germline): GEAIGNYY, EKD. The CDR3 sequence is 19 residues long. The chain's CDR3 is CACDTVRNTTLVYTDKLIF. The CDR3 DNA is TGTGCCTGTGACACCGTACGGAATACGACGCTTGTATACACCGATAAACTCATCTTT.

This clone rates as medium-sized. V and J are TRDV2 and TRDJ1; 8 bases fit TRDD3. Germline V gene lookup returns CDR1 GEAIGNYY and CDR2 EKD. V was clipped by 1 base and J by 0 bases; unmatched bases: 12. The CDR3 extends over 18 amino acids. The CDR3 reads CACDTVLGGYTDTDKLIF. The DNA for the CDR3 is TGTGCCTGTGACACTGTACTGGGGGGTTATACTGACACCGATAAACTCATCTTT.

The V call is TRDV2, the J call TRDJ1; 10 bases are a match to TRDD3. In germline, CDR1 is GEAIGNYY, CDR2 EKD. V shed 3 bases, J shed 4 bases, and the junction held 10 bases outside the gene matches. The CDR3 length is 16 residues. CDR3 sequence reads: CACDAVLGDFGDKLIF. CDR3 nucleotide sequence: TGTGCCTGTGACGCCGTACTGGGGGATTTCGGCGATAAACTCATCTTT.

A note on this clone: The translation of this DNA and the TCRdb protein of a much larger clone differ at residue 10, probably owing to a read error; the protein shown here is translated from the DNA. The chain recombines TRDV2 with TRDJ1; D uncertain. CDR1 and CDR2 from the germline V gene are GEAIGNYY and EKD. The CDR3 loop spans 15 amino acids. Trimming took 0 bases from V and 4 from J, leaving 14 bases between them. The CDR3 DNA reads TGTGCCTGTGACACCCTCGGGACGGCCAGCGATAAACTCATCTTT. The encoded protein is CACDTLGTASDKLIF.

In regard to this clone: The protein TCRdb gives is from a much larger clone and does not agree with this DNA's translation at residue 15, likely a read error; the protein shown here comes from the DNA. V is TRDV2 and J is TRDJ1; 12 bases line up with TRDD3. The CDR3 runs to 20 residues. V shed 0 bases and J 4 bases; nucleotides not matched to a gene: 17. CDR1 is GEAIGNYY and CDR2 is EKD in the germline V gene. The CDR3 sequence is CACDTVWGIRGVMTIDKLIF. DNA for the CDR3: TGTGCCTGTGACACCGTCTGGGGGATACGCGGGGTTATGACGATCGATAAACTCATCTTT.

There are a few counts of this clone. The translation of this DNA and the TCRdb protein of a much larger clone differ at residue 2, probably owing to a read error; the protein shown here is translated from the DNA. V usage is TRDV2 and J usage is TRDJ1, with 11 bases lining up with TRDD3. The germline CDR1 and CDR2 sequences are GEAIGNYY and EKD. This CDR3 is 16 amino acids long. For the CDR3, the DNA is TGTTCCTGTTATTCGATTACTGGGGGATATGTCGATAAACTCATCTTT. Its protein is CSCYSITGGYVDKLIF.

This clone is termed medium-sized (0.01 to 0.1%). This chain joins TRDV2 and TRDJ3, with 9 positions matching TRDD3. This CDR3 region has 23 residues. Germline loops: CDR1 GEAIGNYY, CDR2 EKD. V lost 0 bases, J lost 0 bases, and 17 bases stayed unmatched. The CDR3 DNA reads TGTGCCTGTGACACCTGGGACAGTACTGGGGGACTTCGACACTCCTGGGACACCCGACAGATGTTTTTC. Its protein product is CACDTWDSTGGLRHSWDTRQMFF.

This clone was counted only a few times. For this DNA, TCRdb reports the protein of a much larger clone, which diverges at residue 13, most likely from a read error; the protein presented here is translated directly from the DNA. The chain employs TRDV2 and TRDJ1; 12 positions match TRDD3. Germline CDR1 is GEAIGNYY and CDR2 is EKD. The CDR3 is 18 amino acids. V shed 0 bases and J 3 bases; nucleotides not matched to a gene: 10. CDR3 loop: CACDTVGLGDTVADKLIF. CDR3 bases: TGTGCCTGTGACACCGTTGGGCTGGGGGATACGGTTGCCGATAAACTCATCTTT.

The sample holds a few counts of this clone. A far more abundant clone sits one base away, making this likely a read error. The same CDR3 arises from other DNA sequences in this sample as well. The V call is TRDV2, the J call TRDJ1; D perhaps matches TRDD3 (6 bases). Trimming took off 3 bases at V and 5 bases at J, with 15 bases between the two ends. The CDR3 runs 14 residues. Per germline, CDR1 GEAIGNYY and CDR2 EKD. The CDR3 loop is CACDLMGGTDKLIF. CDR3 sequence (DNA): TGTGCCTGTGACCTTATGGGGGGTACTGATAAACTCATCTTT.

This clone was counted between two and nine times. One base separates it from a far larger clone, so it is likely a read error. Other DNA sequences in this sample translate to the same CDR3. The V gene is TRDV2, the J gene TRDJ1, with 7 nucleotides matching TRDD3. Germline CDR1 GEAIGNYY, CDR2 EKD. This CDR3 spans 17 amino acids. DNA for the CDR3: TGTGCCTGCGACACGGTGGGGGACCCCGAGGACACCGATAAACTCATCTTT. Translation gives CACDTVGDPEDTDKLIF.

Worth noting for this clone: A far larger clone is off by one base, so a read error is likely. Other DNA sequences in the same sample also yield this CDR3. The V call is TRDV2, the J call TRDJ2; the match to TRDD3 covers 8 bases. The CDR3 is 15 amino acids. With 3 bases clipped from V and 6 bases from J, the junction kept 8 bases outside the gene matches. CDR1 is GEAIGNYY and CDR2 is EKD in the germline V gene. The CDR3 protein is CACDAAGGGAAQLFF. The CDR3 coding sequence is TGTGCCTGTGACGCCGCTGGGGGAGGAGCAGCACAACTCTTCTTT.

By proportion, this clone is medium-sized. The same CDR3 is also encoded by other DNA sequences in this sample. This chain connects TRDV2 to TRDJ1; 11 bases fit TRDD3. CDR1 GEAIGNYY and CDR2 EKD come from the germline V gene. Trimming cost V 3 bases and J 1 base; bases outside gene matches: 18. The CDR3 is made up of 20 amino acids. Here the CDR3 reads CACDPLPPVLGDSGTDKLIF. The CDR3 DNA reads as TGTGCCTGTGACCCCCTGCCTCCCGTACTGGGGGATAGCGGCACCGATAAACTCATCTTT.

There are a few counts of this clone. For this DNA, TCRdb reports the protein of a much larger clone, which diverges at residue 11, most likely from a read error; the protein presented here is translated directly from the DNA. J is TRDJ1 and V is TRDV2, with 13 bases identical to TRDD3. CDR1 and CDR2 (germline): GEAIGNYY, EKD. CDR3 size: 18 residues. V shed 1 base and J 0 bases; nucleotides not matched to a gene: 7. The CDR3 here is CACDTLTGGYGNTDKLIF. Here the CDR3 DNA reads TGTGCCTGTGACACGCTGACTGGGGGATACGGGAACACCGATAAACTCATCTTT.